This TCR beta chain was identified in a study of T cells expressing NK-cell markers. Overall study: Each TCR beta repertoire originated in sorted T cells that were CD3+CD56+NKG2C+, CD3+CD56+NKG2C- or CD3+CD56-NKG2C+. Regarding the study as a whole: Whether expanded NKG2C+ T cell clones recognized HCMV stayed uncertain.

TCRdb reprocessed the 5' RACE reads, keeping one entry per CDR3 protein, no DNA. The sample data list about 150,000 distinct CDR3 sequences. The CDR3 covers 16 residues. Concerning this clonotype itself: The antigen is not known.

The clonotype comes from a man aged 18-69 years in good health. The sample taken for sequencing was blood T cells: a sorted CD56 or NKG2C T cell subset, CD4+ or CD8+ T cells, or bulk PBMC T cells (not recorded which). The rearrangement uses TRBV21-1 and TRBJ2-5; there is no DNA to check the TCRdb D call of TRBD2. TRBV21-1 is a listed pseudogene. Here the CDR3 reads CASSKDIRDSKETQYF.